The 27 T cell receptor beta chains presented below share a single source sample, sequenced in a study of read filtering for tumor transcriptome and immune sequencing. This library used approximately 370 ng RNA and molecular barcoded adaptors spanning alpha/delta and beta/gamma chains. Each CDR3 protein is one row after TCRdb ran MiXCR on the reads. The sample includes under 50,000 distinct CDR3 sequences, roughly an eighth seen only once; the top ten take 25% to 30%. What was sequenced was a population of CD138-negative cells sorted from bone marrow. The source is a donor aged 40 or over with multiple myeloma.

Ten or more counts support this clonotype. The chain employs TRBV14 and TRBJ1-1; no clear D gene. Germline loops: CDR1 SGHDN, CDR2 FVKESK. The germline V and J ends were trimmed by 4 bases and 5 bases, with 11 bases remaining between them. CDR3 length equals 13 residues. CDR3 DNA: TGTGCCAGCAGCCGCAACATGGGGACTGAAGCTTTCTTT. Amino acid sequence: CASSRNMGTEAFF. The whole variable domain, filled in from reference TRBV14 and TRBJ1-1, reads EAGVTQFPSHSVIEKGQTVTLRCDPISGHDNLYWYRRVMGKEIKFLLHFVKESKQDESGMPNNRFLAERTGGTYSTLKVQPAELEDSGVYFCASSRNMGTEAFFGQGTRLTVV.

This clonotype was counted between two and nine times. The chain has TRBV29-1 and TRBJ2-5, with D uncertain. The CDR3 covers 11 residues. V lost 7 bases to trimming and J lost 5 bases, with 11 bases between them. Germline V gene lookup returns CDR1 SQVTM and CDR2 ANQGSEA. CDR3 nucleotides: TGCAGCGCCGCGTCCGGTGAGACCCAGTACTTC. The encoded protein is CSAASGETQYF.

To note about this clonotype: This may be a read error, as it is one base from a much larger clone. The chain joins TRBV28 to TRBJ1-3; D is unclear. The germline V gene has CDR1 MDHEN and CDR2 SYDVKM. The CDR3 loop spans 14 amino acids. The V end lost 5 bases, the J end lost 6 bases, and 14 bases lay between the germline ends. The CDR3 loop is CASSPRGRENTIYF. CDR3 bases: TGTGCCAGCAGTCCGCGGGGTCGTGAAAACACCATATATTTT.

This clonotype was picked up many times. Here the CDR3 DNA reads TGCGCCAGCAGCCCGGACGGTCGACAAGGGGAGCTGTTTTTT. The encoded protein is CASSPDGRQGELFF. This rearrangement joins TRBV5-1 to TRBJ2-2; D gene ambiguous. Germline loops: CDR1 SGHRS, CDR2 YFSETQ. V lost 4 bases to trimming and J lost 8 bases, with 15 bases between them. This CDR3 comprises 14 residues.

This clonotype was seen only a few times. Given a much more abundant clone one base away, this may be a read error. The CDR3 does not end in the conserved phenylalanine or tryptophan, so this is likely a read error. This chain joins TRBV12-3 or TRBV12-4 and TRBJ2-7; D possibly uses TRBD1 or TRBD2 (5 bases each). CDR3 size: 15 residues. Trimming cost V 6 bases and J 0 bases, with 15 bases left between them. DNA of the CDR3: TGTGCCAGCAGCCTCGGGACGGCGAGCTCCTACGAGCAGTACCTC. As protein: CASSLGTASSYEQYL.

The rearrangement joins TRBV10-3 to TRBJ2-6; 7 positions match TRBD1. Germline V CDR1 and CDR2: ENHRY, SYGVKD. The CDR3 runs to 17 residues. The CDR3 loop reads CAMSRQGAPSGANVLTF. DNA for the CDR3: TGTGCTATGAGTCGACAGGGTGCCCCCTCTGGGGCCAACGTCCTGACTTTC.

This clonotype came up many times. The rearrangement joins TRBV4-1 to TRBJ2-5; 9 nucleotides match TRBD2. The CDR3 runs 16 residues. With V trimmed by 0 bases and J by 1 base, 3 bases remained unmatched. Germline CDR1 is MGHRA and CDR2 is YSYEKL. CDR3 in amino acids: CASSQDRLAAQETQYF. Here the CDR3 DNA reads TGCGCCAGCAGCCAAGACCGACTAGCGGCCCAAGAGACCCAGTACTTC.

Turning to this clonotype: The junction does not match germline at one end; this may be a read error. This chain links TRBV11-2 with TRBJ1-2, with D perhaps TRBD1 (6 bases). This CDR3 has 14 residues. Germline CDR1 is SGHAT and CDR2 is FQNNGV. The DNA for the CDR3 is TGTACCAGCAGCCCGACAGGAGCTAACTATGGCTACACCTTC. It specifies CTSSPTGANYGYTF.

This clonotype was counted at least ten times. The chain carries TRBV4-3 and TRBJ1-4, with unresolved D. The germline V gene encodes CDR1 LGHNA and CDR2 YSLEER. Deletions cut 0 bases from V and 8 bases from J, with 13 bases between. The CDR3 extends over 15 amino acids. The CDR3 DNA reads TGCGCCAGCAGCCAAGATCTCGCTAGGGTGGAAAAACTGTTTTTT. Protein product: CASSQDLARVEKLFF.

This clonotype occurred many times. The CDR3, as DNA: TGTGCCAGCAGACCGGGACAGCCCCAAGAGACCCAGTACTTC. Its translation: CASRPGQPQETQYF. This rearrangement joins TRBV7-2 to TRBJ2-5, with 7 bases aligning to TRBD1. Germline V gene sequence: CDR1 SGHTA, CDR2 FQGNSA. This CDR3 is built from 14 residues. Trimming removed 6 bases from V and 1 base from J; junction bases left unmatched: 5.

V and J are TRBV2 and TRBJ2-5; 11 bases map to TRBD2. V dropped 7 bases and J dropped 3; count of bases not matched to a gene: 4. The CDR3 extends over 14 amino acids. The germline gives CDR1 SNHLY, CDR2 FYNNEI. The CDR3 sequence is CASTGLAGKETQYF. DNA for the CDR3: TGTGCCAGCACTGGACTAGCGGGCAAAGAGACCCAGTACTTC.

This clonotype has only a few counts. This chain connects TRBV11-2 to TRBJ2-7; D is possibly TRBD1 or TRBD2 (6 bases each). The CDR3 length is 15 residues. V shed 0 bases and J shed 6 bases, with 15 bases lying between them. CDR1 and CDR2 (germline): SGHAT, FQNNGV. In DNA, the CDR3 is TGTGCCAGCAGCTTAGATATAGGGGGGCTCTTCGAGCAGTACTTC. It is translated as CASSLDIGGLFEQYF.

This clonotype is categorized as medium-sized. A junction boundary mismatches the germline segment, possibly from a read error. This chain links TRBV19 with TRBJ2-1, with 8 nucleotides matching TRBD2. The germline CDR1 and CDR2 sequences are LNHDA and SQIVND (reference sequence). The CDR3 has 12 residues. The CDR3: CASSPPAGGLQF. For the CDR3, the DNA is TGTGCCAGTAGTCCGCCGGCGGGAGGACTCCAATTC.

Turning to this clonotype: A much larger clone differs from this one at a single base, so this may be a read error. The chain links TRBV7-9 to TRBJ2-7; maybe TRBD2 (5 bases). Germline assignment: CDR1 SEHNR and CDR2 FQNEAQ (reference sequence). V lost 2 bases and J 4 bases, leaving 9 bases between the germline ends. The CDR3 loop spans 13 amino acids. CDR3: CASSLRDTYEQYV. In nucleotides, the CDR3 is TGTGCCAGCAGCTTACGGGATACTTACGAGCAGTACGTC.

This clonotype has just a few counts. V and J are TRBV7-9 and TRBJ2-2; 9 bases map to TRBD2. The V and J ends lost 8 bases and 6 bases, in that order; junction bases with no gene match: 4. The germline gives CDR1 SEHNR, CDR2 FQNEAQ (reference sequence). CDR3 size: 13 residues. The CDR3 DNA follows: TGTGCCAGCGCGTGGACTAGCGCCGGGGAGCTGTTTTTT. Protein product: CASAWTSAGELFF.

In this sample, this clonotype turned up a few times. At one boundary the junction diverges from the germline segment, which might be a read error. V is TRBV11-2 and J is TRBJ2-1, with a tentative D call TRBD1 (6 bases). CDR1 SGHAT and CDR2 FQNNGV come from the germline V gene. This CDR3 contains 17 residues. CDR3 residues: CVSRRSRQDSGRNEQFF. The CDR3 DNA reads TGTGTCAGCAGACGTAGCCGCCAGGACAGCGGACGGAATGAGCAGTTCTTC.

This clonotype was seen repeatedly, ten times or more. The V gene is TRBV3-1, the J gene TRBJ2-2; 7 nucleotides match TRBD2. Looked up from germline, CDR1 is LGHDT and CDR2 is YNNKEL (reference sequence). With 0 bases clipped from V and 1 base from J, the junction kept 5 bases outside the gene matches. CDR3 size: 17 residues. CDR3 coding DNA: TGTGCCAGCAGCCAAGATGAAGCGGGATGGAACACCGGGGAGCTGTTTTTT. This encodes CASSQDEAGWNTGELFF.

This clonotype was recorded many times. This rearrangement joins TRBV29-1 to TRBJ1-2; D is possibly TRBD1 (5 bases). The germline V gene encodes CDR1 SQVTM and CDR2 ANQGSEA. The V and J ends lost 5 bases and 0 bases respectively, with 10 bases between them. The CDR3 runs 13 residues. CDR3 protein: CSVSGLANYGYTF. The DNA for the CDR3 is TGCAGCGTTTCAGGGCTAGCTAACTATGGCTACACCTTC.

The gene calls are TRBV12-3 or TRBV12-4 and TRBJ2-1; 9 bases are a match to TRBD1. V gave up 4 bases and J gave up 5 bases; unmatched junction bases: 6. There are 15 residues in the CDR3. The CDR3 sequence is CASSSQQGAHNEQFF. CDR3 DNA sequence: TGTGCCAGCAGTTCCCAACAGGGGGCCCACAATGAGCAGTTCTTC.

The rearrangement links TRBV28 to TRBJ2-7; 11 positions agree with TRBD2. With V trimmed by 4 bases and J by 1 base, 9 bases remained unmatched. There are 17 residues in the CDR3. Germline lookup yields CDR1 MDHEN and CDR2 SYDVKM. Here the CDR3 DNA reads TGTGCCAGCAGTTCCAACCCTGGGACTAGCGGATCCTACGAGCAGTACTTC. Translation: CASSSNPGTSGSYEQYF.

This rearrangement joins TRBV10-3 to TRBJ1-5; the D is unclear. The CDR3 consists of 16 residues. CDR1 and CDR2 (germline): ENHRY, SYGVKD. Trimming pared 0 bases from V and 4 bases from J, leaving 13 bases between. CDR3 residues: CAISESKLSENQPQHF. As DNA, the CDR3 is TGTGCCATCAGTGAGTCGAAGCTTAGCGAGAATCAGCCCCAGCATTTT.

V and J are TRBV7-9 and TRBJ2-2; D could derive from TRBD1 or TRBD2 (5 bases each). Trimming removed 5 bases from V and 5 bases from J, with 12 bases in between. CDR3 size: 14 residues. Germline values: CDR1 SEHNR, CDR2 FQNEAQ (reference sequence). The CDR3 sequence: CASSRGQRTGELFF. CDR3 DNA sequence: TGTGCCAGCAGCCGGGGCCAGAGGACCGGGGAGCTGTTTTTT.

The sample holds many counts of this clonotype. This sequence joins TRBV5-1 and TRBJ1-6; 8 nucleotides agree with TRBD1. Germline CDR1 is SGHRS and CDR2 is YFSETQ. Trimming at V came to 0 bases and at J to 9 bases, leaving 5 bases not matched to a gene. CDR3 length: 15 residues. CDR3 region: CASSLDGDRLSPLHF. For the CDR3, the DNA is TGCGCCAGCAGCTTGGACGGGGACAGGCTTTCACCCCTCCACTTT. The variable domain in full, with the rest retrieved from reference TRBV5-1 and TRBJ1-6, is KAGVTQTPRYLIKTRGQQVTLSCSPISGHRSVSWYQQTPGQGLQFLFEYFSETQRNKGNFPGRFSGRQFSNSRSEMNVSTLELGDSALYLCASSLDGDRLSPLHFGNGTRLTVT.

A single count supports this clonotype. A far larger clone is only one base removed, so a read error is likely. V is TRBV7-9 and J is TRBJ2-7; 8 nucleotides line up with TRBD2. The V gene end was trimmed by 3 bases and the J gene end by 7 bases; junction bases not matched to a gene: 8. There are 14 residues in the CDR3. Germline assignment: CDR1 SEHNR and CDR2 FQNEAQ (reference sequence). For the CDR3, the DNA is TGTGCCAGCAGCTTCTTAGCGGGATACAATGAGCAGTACTTC. This translates into CASSFLAGYNEQYF.

This clonotype has more than one count but fewer than ten. V and J are TRBV27 and TRBJ2-3; 8 nucleotides agree with TRBD2. V trimming: 4 bases; J trimming: 3 bases; junction bases outside the gene matches: 6. The CDR3 runs 15 residues. Germline V lookup: CDR1 MNHEY, CDR2 SMNVEV (reference sequence). The CDR3 region is CASSWGSGTTDTQYF. Written as DNA, the CDR3 is TGTGCCAGCAGTTGGGGTAGCGGGACGACAGATACGCAGTATTTT.

In its sample, this clonotype was seen many times. This chain connects TRBV7-8 to TRBJ2-3, with 13 positions matching TRBD2. Germline CDR1 reads SGHVS; CDR2 reads FQNEAQ. The CDR3 loop spans 19 amino acids. The trim removed 5 bases at V and 9 bases at J, leaving 20 bases unmatched. CDR3 DNA sequence: TGTGCCAGCAGCCCCAAAGCCTCAACCGGGACTAGCGGGAAACTCACGCAGTATTTT. It specifies CASSPKASTGTSGKLTQYF.

This clonotype was seen more than once but under ten times. V and J are TRBV11-1 and TRBJ2-5, with 10 bases identical to TRBD2. This CDR3 spans 15 amino acids. Germline V gene lookup returns CDR1 SGHAT and CDR2 FQDESV (reference sequence). J lost 4 bases, V lost 4 bases, and 6 bases had no gene match. The CDR3 reads CASSYSSGRGETQYF. CDR3 sequence (DNA): TGTGCCAGCAGCTACTCTAGCGGGAGAGGAGAGACCCAGTACTTC. Using reference TRBV11-1 and TRBJ2-5 for the parts outside the CDR3, the full variable domain is EAEVAQSPRYKITEKSQAVAFWCDPISGHATLYWYRQILGQGPELLVQFQDESVVDDSQLPKDRFSAERLKGVDSTLKIQPAELGDSAMYLCASSYSSGRGETQYFGPGTRLLVL.